This record covers a single T cell receptor beta chain. Its antigen is as yet unknown. This record comes from a study of OX40 agonist ivuxolimab in advanced cancers. Study in general: With a range of roughly 20 to 80, age averaged about 58 years, and about 83% were male. Three patients, one with hepatocellular carcinoma and two with cutaneous melanoma, achieved partial responses.

Overall study findings and caveats: Within 6 weeks, CD4+ and CD8+ blood T cells expanded clonally at 0.1 to 3.0 mg/kg. Individuals who were partial responders at 0.1-3.0 mg/kg had clonal expansion that ranked among the lowest.

The CDR3 consists of 15 residues. J was trimmed by 6 bases and V by 0 bases; bases with no gene match: 6. Clones were read by immunoSEQ multiplex PCR, and TCRdb kept only the in-frame ones, dropping some. The table shows under 100,000 clones, with under 85% occurring only once. The material sequenced was CD4+ or CD8+ T cells sorted from blood, taken in a trial of the OX40 agonist ivuxolimab. The V and J genes are TRBV23-1 and TRBJ2-5; 8 bases line up with TRBD1. TRBV23-1 is an ORF, and what it does is uncertain. The receptor comes from an adult with an advanced solid tumor such as melanoma, head and neck, liver or kidney cancer. In DNA form, the CDR3 reads TGCGCCAGCAGTCAATCCCCAGGGGGCCTGAAGACCCAGTACTTC. Translating gives CASSQSPGGLKTQYF.